This TCR beta chain originates from a study of shared clonotypes between healthy human individuals. Germline CDR1 reads SGHRS; CDR2 reads YFSETQ. The V gene end was trimmed by 4 bases and the J gene end by 8 bases; junction bases not matched to a gene: 10. This CDR3 has 14 amino acids. The protocol was immunoSEQ multiplex PCR, while the TCRdb copy is restricted to in-frame clones and leaves out a portion. The sample gives a few hundred thousand clones, under 80% of which show up once; around 10% is in the top ten. Study-wide points: Depth was large, yet rarefaction showed that sorted-subset sequencing was incomplete.

This clone was counted once. Its antigen is undetermined. The receptor was isolated from a man aged 30 to 45 in good health. The J gene is TRBJ2-7, the V gene TRBV5-1, with 9 bases matching TRBD1. The sequenced sample was memory CD4+ T cells sorted from blood. Subset noted: CD45RA-negative fraction. CDR3 sequence reads: CASSTSGQGEKQYF. The CDR3, as DNA: TGCGCCAGCAGCACCTCGGGACAGGGTGAAAAGCAGTACTTC.